Included here is one TCR beta chain sequence, with context. The listed genes are named as in mouse. The record originates from a study of CD8+ T cells in alopecia areata. cDNA serving as the sequencing template came from extracted, reverse transcribed RNA. Method: immunoSEQ multiplex PCR; TCRdb's copy keeps in-frame clones and lacks some. The sample offers about 120,000 clones and no singletons, the top ten holding around 20%. Material for sequencing was lesional skin. The TCR originated in a C3H/HeJ mouse with alopecia areata. The MHC haplotype of this mouse line is H2-k.

Incomplete CDR3 DNA: TGTGCCAGCAAGACTGGGCCTAGTGCAGAA. Translated: CASKTGPSAE. The whole CDR3 protein reads CASKTGPSAETLYF. The chain couples TRBV13-3 to TRBJ2-3, with 7 bases aligning to TRBD2. The read terminates 4 residues before the CDR3 end, so the remaining end is supplied by the germline J gene. Germline CDR1 is NNHDY and CDR2 is SYVADS. The CDR3 length is 14 residues. The J segment lost 0 bases and the V segment lost 6 bases, leaving 4 bases of the junction unmatched.